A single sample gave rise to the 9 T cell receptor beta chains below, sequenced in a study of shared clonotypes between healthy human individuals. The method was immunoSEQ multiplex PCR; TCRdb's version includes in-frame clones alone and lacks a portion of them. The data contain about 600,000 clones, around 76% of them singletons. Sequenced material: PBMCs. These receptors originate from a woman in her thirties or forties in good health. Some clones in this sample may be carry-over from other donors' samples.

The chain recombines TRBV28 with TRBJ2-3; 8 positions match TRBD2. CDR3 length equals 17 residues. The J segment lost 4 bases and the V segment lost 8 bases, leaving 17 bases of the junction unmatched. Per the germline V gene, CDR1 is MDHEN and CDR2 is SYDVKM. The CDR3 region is CASATPPTGGPADTQYF. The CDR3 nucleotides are TGTGCCAGCGCTACCCCCCCGACGGGAGGGCCGGCAGATACGCAGTATTTT. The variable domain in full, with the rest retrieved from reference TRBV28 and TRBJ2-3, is DVKVTQSSRYLVKRTGEKVFLECVQDMDHENMFWYRQDPGLGLRLIYFSYDVKMKEKGDIPEGYSVSREKKERFSLILESASTNQTSMYLCASATPPTGGPADTQYFGPGTRLTVL.

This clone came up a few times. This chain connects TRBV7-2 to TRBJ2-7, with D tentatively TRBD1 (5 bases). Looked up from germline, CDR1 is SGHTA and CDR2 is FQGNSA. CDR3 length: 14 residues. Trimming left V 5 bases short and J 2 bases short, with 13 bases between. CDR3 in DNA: TGTGCCAGCAGCCCGTTGACAGCTACCTACGAGCAGTACTTC. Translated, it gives CASSPLTATYEQYF.

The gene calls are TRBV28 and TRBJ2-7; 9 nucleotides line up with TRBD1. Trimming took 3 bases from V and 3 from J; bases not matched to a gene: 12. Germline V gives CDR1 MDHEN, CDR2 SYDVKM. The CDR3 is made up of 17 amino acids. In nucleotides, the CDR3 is TGTGCCAGCAGTTTCACGATTCCCCGGGACAGGGTCTACGAGCAGTACTTC. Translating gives CASSFTIPRDRVYEQYF.

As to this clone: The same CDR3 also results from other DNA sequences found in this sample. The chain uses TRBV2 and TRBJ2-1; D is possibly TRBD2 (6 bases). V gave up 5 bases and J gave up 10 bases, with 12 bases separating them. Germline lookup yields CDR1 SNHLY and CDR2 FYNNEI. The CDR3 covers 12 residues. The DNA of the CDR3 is TGTGCCAGCAGTTCATTGGCGGGAGAGCAGTTCTTC. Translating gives CASSSLAGEQFF.

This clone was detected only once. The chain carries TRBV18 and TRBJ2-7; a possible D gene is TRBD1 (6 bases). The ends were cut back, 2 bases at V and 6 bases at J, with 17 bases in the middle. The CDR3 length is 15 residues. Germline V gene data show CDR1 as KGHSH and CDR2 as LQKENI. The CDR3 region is CASSPNTQGTVEQYF. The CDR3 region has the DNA TGTGCCAGCTCACCAAACACCCAGGGGACGGTCGAGCAGTACTTC.

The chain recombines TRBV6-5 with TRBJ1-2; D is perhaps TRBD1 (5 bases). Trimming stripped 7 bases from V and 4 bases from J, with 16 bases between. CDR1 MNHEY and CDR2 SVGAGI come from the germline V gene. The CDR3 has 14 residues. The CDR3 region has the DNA TGTGCCAGCAAAGCCCCGGGGGTAGTCTATGGCTACACCTTC. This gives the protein CASKAPGVVYGYTF.

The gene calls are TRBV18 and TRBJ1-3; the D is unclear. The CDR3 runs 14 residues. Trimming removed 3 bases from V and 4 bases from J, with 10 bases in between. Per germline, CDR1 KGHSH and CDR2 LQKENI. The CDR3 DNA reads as TGTGCCAGCTCACCGGCCCGAGGAGGAAACACCATATATTTT. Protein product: CASSPARGGNTIYF.

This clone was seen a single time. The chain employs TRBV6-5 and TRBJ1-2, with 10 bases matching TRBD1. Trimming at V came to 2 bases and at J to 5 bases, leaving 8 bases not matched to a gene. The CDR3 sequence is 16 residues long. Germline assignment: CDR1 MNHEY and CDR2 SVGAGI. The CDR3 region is CASSYTGTGARYGYTF. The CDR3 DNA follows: TGTGCCAGCAGTTACACAGGGACAGGGGCGCGGTATGGCTACACCTTC.

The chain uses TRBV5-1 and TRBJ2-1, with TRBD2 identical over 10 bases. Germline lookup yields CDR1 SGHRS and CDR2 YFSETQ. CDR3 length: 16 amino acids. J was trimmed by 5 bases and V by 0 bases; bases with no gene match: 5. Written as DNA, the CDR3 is TGCGCCAGCAGCTTGGTGCTAGCGGGAGCCCACAATGAGCAGTTCTTC. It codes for CASSLVLAGAHNEQFF.